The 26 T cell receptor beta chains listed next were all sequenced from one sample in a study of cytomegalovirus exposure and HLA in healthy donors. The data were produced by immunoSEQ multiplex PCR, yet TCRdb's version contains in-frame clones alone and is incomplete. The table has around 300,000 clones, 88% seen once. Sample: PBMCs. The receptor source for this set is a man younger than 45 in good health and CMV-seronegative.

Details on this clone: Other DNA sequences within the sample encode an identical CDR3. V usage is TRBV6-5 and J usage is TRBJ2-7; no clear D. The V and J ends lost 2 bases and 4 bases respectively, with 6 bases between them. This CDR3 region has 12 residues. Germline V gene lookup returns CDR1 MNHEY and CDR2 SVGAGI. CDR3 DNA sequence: TGTGCCAGCAGTTACCCCGGGTACGAGCAGTACTTC. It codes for CASSYPGYEQYF.

The CDR3 protein is CASSRDRVGGYTF. In DNA form, the CDR3 reads TGTGCCAGCAGCCGGGACAGGGTAGGAGGCTACACCTTC. This chain joins TRBV9 and TRBJ1-2, with TRBD1 identical over 9 bases. The germline V gene encodes CDR1 SGDLS and CDR2 YYNGEE. The CDR3 is 13 amino acids. Germline trimming cut 4 bases from V and 8 bases from J; bases unmatched to any gene: 6.

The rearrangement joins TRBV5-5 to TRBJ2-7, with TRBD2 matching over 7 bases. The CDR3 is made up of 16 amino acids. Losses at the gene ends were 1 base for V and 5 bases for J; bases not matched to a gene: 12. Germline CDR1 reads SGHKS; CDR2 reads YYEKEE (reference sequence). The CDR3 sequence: CASSLLYSGRNDEQYF. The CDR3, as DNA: TGTGCCAGCAGCTTGTTATATAGCGGGCGTAACGACGAGCAGTACTTC.

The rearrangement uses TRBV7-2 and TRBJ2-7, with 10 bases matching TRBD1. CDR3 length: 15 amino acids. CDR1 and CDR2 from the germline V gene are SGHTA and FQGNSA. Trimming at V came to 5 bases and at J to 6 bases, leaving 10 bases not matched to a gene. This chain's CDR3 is CASSARGQGKGEQYF. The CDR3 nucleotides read TGTGCCAGCAGCGCCCGGGGACAGGGGAAGGGCGAGCAGTACTTC.

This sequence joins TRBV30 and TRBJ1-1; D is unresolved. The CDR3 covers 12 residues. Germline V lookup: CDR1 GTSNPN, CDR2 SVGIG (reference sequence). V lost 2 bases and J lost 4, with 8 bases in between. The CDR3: CAWSRATTEAFF. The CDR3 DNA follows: TGTGCCTGGAGTAGAGCGACCACTGAAGCTTTCTTT.

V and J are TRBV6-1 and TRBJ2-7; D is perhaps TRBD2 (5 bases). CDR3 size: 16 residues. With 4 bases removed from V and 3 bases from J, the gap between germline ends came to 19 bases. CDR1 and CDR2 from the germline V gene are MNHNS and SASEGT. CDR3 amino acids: CASSGVGVRIGYEQYF. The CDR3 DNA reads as TGTGCCAGCAGTGGTGTCGGGGTTAGGATCGGCTACGAGCAGTACTTC.

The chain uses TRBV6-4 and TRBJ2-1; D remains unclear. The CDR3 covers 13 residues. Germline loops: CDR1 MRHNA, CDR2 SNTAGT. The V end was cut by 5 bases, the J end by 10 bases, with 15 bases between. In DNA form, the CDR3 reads TGTGCCAGCAGTCCGGTAGGTTCCGGGGAGCAGTTCTTC. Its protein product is CASSPVGSGEQFF.

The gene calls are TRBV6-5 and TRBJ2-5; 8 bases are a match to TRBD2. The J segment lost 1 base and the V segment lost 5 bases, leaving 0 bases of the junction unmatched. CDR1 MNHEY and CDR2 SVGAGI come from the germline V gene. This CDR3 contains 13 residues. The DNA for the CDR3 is TGTGCCAGCAGTCGGGGGGGCCAAGAGACCCAGTACTTC. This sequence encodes CASSRGGQETQYF.

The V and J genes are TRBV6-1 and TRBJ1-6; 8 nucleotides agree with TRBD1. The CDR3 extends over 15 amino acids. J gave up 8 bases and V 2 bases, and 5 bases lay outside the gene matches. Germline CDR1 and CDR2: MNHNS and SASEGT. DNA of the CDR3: TGTGCCAGCAGTGAATCAGGGGGCAGGGATTCACCCCTCCACTTT. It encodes CASSESGGRDSPLHF.

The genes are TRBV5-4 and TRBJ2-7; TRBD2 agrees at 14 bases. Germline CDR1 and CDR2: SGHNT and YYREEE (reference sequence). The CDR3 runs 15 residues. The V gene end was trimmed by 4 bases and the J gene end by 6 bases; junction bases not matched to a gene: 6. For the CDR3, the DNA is TGTGCCAGCAGCCCGGGACTAGCGGGGGTTCGCGAGCAGTACTTC. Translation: CASSPGLAGVREQYF.

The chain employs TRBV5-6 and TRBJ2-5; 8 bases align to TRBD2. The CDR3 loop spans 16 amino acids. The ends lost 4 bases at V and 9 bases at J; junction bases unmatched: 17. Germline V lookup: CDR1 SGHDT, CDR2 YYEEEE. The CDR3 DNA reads TGTGCCAGCAGCCAAATCGCCGGGACTAGTGGCGGGCCCCAGTACTTC. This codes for CASSQIAGTSGGPQYF.

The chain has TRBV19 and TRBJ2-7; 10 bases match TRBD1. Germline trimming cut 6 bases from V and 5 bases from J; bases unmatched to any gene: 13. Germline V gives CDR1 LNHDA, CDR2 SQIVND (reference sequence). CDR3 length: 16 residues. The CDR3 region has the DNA TGTGCCAGTAGCATTTCTCGACAGGGGGCGAGTCACGAGCAGTACTTC. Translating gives CASSISRQGASHEQYF.

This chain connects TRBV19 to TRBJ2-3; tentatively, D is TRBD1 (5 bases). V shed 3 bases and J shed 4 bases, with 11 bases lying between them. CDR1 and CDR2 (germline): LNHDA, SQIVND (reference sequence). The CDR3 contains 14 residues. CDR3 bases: TGTGCCAGTAGTATGGCCAGGGTGTCAGATACGCAGTATTTT. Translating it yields CASSMARVSDTQYF. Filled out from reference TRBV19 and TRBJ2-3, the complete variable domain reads DGGITQSPKYLFRKEGQNVTLSCEQNLNHDAMYWYRQDPGQGLRLIYYSQIVNDFQKGDIAEGYSVSREKKESFPLTVTSAQKNPTAFYLCASSMARVSDTQYFGPGTRLTVL.

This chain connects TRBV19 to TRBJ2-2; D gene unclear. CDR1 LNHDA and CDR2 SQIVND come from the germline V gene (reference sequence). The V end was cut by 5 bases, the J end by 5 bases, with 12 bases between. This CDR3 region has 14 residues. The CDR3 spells CASSWAASTGELFF. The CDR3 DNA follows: TGTGCCAGTAGTTGGGCCGCGAGTACCGGGGAGCTGTTTTTT.

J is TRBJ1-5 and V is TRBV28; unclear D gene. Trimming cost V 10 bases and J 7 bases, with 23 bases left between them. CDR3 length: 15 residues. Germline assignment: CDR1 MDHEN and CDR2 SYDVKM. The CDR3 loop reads CATTWASGDGQPQHF. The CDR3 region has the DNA TGTGCCACCACTTGGGCGTCCGGGGATGGACAGCCCCAGCATTTT. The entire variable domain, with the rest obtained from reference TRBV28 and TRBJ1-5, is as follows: DVKVTQSSRYLVKRTGEKVFLECVQDMDHENMFWYRQDPGLGLRLIYFSYDVKMKEKGDIPEGYSVSREKKERFSLILESASTNQTSMYLCATTWASGDGQPQHFGDGTRLSIL.

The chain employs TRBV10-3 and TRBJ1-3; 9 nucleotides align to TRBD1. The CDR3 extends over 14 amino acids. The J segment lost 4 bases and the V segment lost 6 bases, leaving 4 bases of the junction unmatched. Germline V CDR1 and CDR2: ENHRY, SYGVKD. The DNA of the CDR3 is TGTGCCATCAGGGGACAGGGTTACGGAAACACCATATATTTT. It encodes CAIRGQGYGNTIYF.

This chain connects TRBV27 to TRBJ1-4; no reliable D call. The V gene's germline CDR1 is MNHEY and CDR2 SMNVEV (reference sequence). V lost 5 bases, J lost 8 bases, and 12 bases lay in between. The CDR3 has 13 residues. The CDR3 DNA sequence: TGTGCCAGCAGTGGTGGCGGCCACGAAAAACTGTTTTTT. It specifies CASSGGGHEKLFF.

This CDR3 is CASSSGGPSLADTQYF. Here the CDR3 DNA reads TGTGCCAGCAGCTCCGGGGGGCCTAGTTTGGCAGATACGCAGTATTTT. This chain uses TRBV14 with TRBJ2-3, with D possibly being TRBD2 (7 bases). The CDR3 runs 16 residues. Germline V CDR1 and CDR2: SGHDN, FVKESK. The V gene lost 5 bases and the J gene lost 4 bases, with 19 bases spanning the gap.

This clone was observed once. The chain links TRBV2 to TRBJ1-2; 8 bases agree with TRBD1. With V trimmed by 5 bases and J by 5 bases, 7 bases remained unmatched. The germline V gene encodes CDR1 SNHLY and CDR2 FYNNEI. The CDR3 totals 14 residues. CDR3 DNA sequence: TGTGCCAGCAGTTATAACAGGGGGACATATGGCTACACCTTC. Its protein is CASSYNRGTYGYTF.

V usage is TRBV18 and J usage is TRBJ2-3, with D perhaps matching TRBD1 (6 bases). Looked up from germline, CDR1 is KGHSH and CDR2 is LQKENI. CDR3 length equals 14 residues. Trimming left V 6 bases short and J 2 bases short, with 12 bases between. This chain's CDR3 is CASSWQGLTDTQYF. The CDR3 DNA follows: TGTGCCAGCTCGTGGCAGGGGCTCACAGATACGCAGTATTTT.

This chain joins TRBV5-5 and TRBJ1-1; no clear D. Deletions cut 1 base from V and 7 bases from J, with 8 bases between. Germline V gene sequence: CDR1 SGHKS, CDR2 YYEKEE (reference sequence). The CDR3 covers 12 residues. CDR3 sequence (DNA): TGTGCCAGCAGCTTGACAGTACATGAAGCTTTCTTT. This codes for CASSLTVHEAFF. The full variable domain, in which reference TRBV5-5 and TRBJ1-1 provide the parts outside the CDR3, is DAGVTQSPTHLIKTRGQQVTLRCSPISGHKSVSWYQQVLGQGPQFIFQYYEKEERGRGNFPDRFSARQFPNYSSELNVNALLLGDSALYLCASSLTVHEAFFGQGTRLTVV.

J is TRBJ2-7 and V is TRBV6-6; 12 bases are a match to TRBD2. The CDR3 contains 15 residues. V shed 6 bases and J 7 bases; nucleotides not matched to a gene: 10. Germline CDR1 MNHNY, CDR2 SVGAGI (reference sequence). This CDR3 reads CASRVPSGGVGEQYF. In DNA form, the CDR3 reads TGTGCCAGCAGAGTTCCTAGCGGGGGGGTGGGGGAGCAGTACTTC.

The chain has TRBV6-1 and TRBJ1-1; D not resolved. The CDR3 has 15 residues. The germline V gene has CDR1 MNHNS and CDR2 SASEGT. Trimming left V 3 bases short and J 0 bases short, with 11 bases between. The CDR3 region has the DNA TGTGCCAGCAGTGAGTCGGCGACAATGAACACTGAAGCTTTCTTT. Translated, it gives CASSESATMNTEAFF.

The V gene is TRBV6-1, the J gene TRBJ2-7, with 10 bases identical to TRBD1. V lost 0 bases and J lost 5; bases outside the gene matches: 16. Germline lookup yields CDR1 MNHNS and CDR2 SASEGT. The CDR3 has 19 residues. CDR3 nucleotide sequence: TGTGCCAGCAGTGAAGCTTCTGGGTCGGTCGGGACAGGGGCAAACGAGCAGTACTTC. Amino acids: CASSEASGSVGTGANEQYF.

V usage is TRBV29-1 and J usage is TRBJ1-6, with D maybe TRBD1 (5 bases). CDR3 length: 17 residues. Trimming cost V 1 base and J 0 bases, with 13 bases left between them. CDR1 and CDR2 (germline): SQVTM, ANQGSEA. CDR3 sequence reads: CSVEGTHKSSYNSPLHF. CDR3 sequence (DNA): TGCAGCGTTGAAGGGACACACAAGAGCTCCTATAATTCACCCCTCCACTTT. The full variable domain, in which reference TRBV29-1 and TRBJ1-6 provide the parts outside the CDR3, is SAVISQKPSRDICQRGTSLTIQCQVDSQVTMMFWYRQQPGQSLTLIATANQGSEATYESGFVIDKFPISRPNLTFSTLTVSNMSPEDSSIYLCSVEGTHKSSYNSPLHFGNGTRLTVT.

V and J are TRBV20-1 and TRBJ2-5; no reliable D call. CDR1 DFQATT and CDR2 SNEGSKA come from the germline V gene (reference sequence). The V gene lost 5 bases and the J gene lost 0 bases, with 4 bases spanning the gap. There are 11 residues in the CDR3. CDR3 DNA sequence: TGCAGTGCTGAGGACCAAGAGACCCAGTACTTC. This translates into CSAEDQETQYF.